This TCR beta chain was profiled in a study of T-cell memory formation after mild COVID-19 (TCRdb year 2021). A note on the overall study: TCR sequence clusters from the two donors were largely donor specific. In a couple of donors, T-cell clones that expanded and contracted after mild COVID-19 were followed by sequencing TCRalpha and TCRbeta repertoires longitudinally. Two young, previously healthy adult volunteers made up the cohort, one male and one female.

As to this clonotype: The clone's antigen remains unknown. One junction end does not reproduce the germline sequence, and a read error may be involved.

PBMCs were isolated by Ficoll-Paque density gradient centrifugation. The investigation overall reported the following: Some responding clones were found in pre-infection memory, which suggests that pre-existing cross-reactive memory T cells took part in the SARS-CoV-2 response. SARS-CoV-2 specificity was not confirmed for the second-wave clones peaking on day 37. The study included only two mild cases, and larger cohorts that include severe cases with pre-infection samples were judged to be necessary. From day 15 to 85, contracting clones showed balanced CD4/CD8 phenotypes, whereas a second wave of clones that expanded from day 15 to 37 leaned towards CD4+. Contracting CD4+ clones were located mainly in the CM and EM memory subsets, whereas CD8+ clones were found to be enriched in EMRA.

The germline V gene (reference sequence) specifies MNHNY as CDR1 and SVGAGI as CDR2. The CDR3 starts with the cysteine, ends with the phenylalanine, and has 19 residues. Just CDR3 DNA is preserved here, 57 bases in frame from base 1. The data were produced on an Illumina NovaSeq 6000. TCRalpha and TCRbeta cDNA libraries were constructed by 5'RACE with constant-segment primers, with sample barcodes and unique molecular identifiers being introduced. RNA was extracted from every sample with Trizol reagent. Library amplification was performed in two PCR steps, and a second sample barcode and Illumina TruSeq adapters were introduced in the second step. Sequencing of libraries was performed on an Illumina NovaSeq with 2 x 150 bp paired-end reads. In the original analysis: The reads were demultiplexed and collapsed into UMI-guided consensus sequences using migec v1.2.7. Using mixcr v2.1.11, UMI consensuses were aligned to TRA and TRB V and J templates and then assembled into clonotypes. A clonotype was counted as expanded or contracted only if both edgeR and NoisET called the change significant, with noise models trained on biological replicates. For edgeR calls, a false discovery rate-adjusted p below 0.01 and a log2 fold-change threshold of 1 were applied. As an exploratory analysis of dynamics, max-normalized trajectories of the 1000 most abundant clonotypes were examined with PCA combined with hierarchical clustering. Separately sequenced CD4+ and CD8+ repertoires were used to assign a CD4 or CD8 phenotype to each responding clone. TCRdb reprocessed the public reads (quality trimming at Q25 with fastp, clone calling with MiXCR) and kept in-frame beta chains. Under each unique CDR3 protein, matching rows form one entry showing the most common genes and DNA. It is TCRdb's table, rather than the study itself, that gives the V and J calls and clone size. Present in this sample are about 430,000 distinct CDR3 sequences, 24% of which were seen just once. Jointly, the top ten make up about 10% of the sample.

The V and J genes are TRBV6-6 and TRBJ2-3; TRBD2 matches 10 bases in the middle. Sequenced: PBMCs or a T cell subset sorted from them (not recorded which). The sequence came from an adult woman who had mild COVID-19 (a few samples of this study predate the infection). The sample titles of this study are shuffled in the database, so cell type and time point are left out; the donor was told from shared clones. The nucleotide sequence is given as TGTGCCAGCAGTTACTCGTTTAGGCTAGCGGGAGAAGTTGCAGATACGAAGTATTTT. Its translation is CASSYSFRLAGEVADTKYF.